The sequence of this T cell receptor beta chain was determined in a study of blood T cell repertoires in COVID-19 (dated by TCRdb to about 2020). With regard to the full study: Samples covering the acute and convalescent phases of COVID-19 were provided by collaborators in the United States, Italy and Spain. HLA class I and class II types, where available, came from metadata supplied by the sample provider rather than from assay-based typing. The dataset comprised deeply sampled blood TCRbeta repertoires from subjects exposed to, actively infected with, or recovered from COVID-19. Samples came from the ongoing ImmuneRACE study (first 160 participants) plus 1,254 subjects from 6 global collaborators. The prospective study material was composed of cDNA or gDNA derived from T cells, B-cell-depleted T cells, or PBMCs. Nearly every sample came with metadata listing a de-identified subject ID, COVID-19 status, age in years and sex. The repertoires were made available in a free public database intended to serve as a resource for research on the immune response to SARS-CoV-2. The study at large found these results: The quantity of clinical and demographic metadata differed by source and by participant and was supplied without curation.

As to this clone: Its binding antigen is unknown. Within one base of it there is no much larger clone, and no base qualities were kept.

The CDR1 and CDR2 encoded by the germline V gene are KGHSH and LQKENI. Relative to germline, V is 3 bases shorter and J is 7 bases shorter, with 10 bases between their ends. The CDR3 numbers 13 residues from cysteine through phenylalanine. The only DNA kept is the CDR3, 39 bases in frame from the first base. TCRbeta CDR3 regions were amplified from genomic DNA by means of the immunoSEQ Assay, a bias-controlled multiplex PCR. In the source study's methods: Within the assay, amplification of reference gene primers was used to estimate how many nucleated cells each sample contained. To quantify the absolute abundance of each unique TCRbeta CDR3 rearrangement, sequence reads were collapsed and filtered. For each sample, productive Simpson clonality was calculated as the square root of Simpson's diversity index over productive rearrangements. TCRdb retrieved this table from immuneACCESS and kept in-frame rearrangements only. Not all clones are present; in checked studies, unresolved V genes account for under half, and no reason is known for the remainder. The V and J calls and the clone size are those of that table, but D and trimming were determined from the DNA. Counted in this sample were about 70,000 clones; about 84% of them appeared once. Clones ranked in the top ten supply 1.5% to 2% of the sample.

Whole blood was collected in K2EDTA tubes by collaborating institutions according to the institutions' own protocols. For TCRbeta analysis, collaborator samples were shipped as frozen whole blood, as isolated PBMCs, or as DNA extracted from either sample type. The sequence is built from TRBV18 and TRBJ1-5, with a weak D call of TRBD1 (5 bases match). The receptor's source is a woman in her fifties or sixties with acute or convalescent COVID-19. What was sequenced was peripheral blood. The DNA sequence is TGTGCCAGCTCACCTGGAACAGGACAGCCCCAGCATTTT. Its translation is CASSPGTGQPQHF.